Listed here are 19 T cell receptor beta chains from one sample, sequenced in a study of T cell changes during pregnancy in multiple sclerosis. Repertoires were generated with immunoSEQ multiplex PCR, while TCRdb's copy carries only in-frame clones and drops some. This sample has 95,000 to 100,000 clones, with 75% to 95% found just once. Source: peripheral blood, taken in the second trimester of pregnancy. The receptor set was obtained from a female donor with multiple sclerosis, enrolled in a pregnancy study.

The chain is built from TRBV28 and TRBJ1-2; 8 bases align to TRBD1. The CDR3 spans 13 residues. V shed 3 bases and J 7 bases; nucleotides not matched to a gene: 4. The germline V gene encodes CDR1 MDHEN and CDR2 SYDVKM. CDR3 region: CASSLTGDIGYTF. The DNA for the CDR3 is TGTGCCAGCAGTTTGACAGGGGATATTGGCTACACCTTC.

The chain recombines TRBV6-6 with TRBJ1-1; D is uncertain. The CDR3 loop spans 15 amino acids. CDR1 MNHNY and CDR2 SVGAGI come from the germline V gene (reference sequence). Trimming left V 0 bases short and J 4 bases short, with 12 bases between. The CDR3 DNA reads as TGTGCCAGCAGTTACTCACGAACCTTCGGCACTGAAGCTTTCTTT. Protein sequence: CASSYSRTFGTEAFF.

The chain employs TRBV7-2 and TRBJ2-7; D is perhaps TRBD2 (5 bases). Trimming stripped 3 bases from V and 0 bases from J, with 12 bases between. The CDR3 runs to 15 residues. The germline gives CDR1 SGHTA, CDR2 FQGNSA. DNA for the CDR3: TGTGCCAGCAGCTTGAACGGGATGAGCTCCTACGAGCAGTACTTC. Translating gives CASSLNGMSSYEQYF.

The chain combines TRBV9 with TRBJ1-3; a possible D gene is TRBD1 (5 bases). Trimming removed 0 bases from V and 2 bases from J, with 12 bases in between. CDR3 length equals 16 residues. Germline V gene sequence: CDR1 SGDLS, CDR2 YYNGEE. The DNA of the CDR3 is TGTGCCAGCAGCGTAGGTTCAGGGAAGACTGGAAACACCATATATTTT. Translated: CASSVGSGKTGNTIYF.

This sequence joins TRBV7-9 and TRBJ1-2; D possibly corresponds to TRBD1 (6 bases). Trimming removed 5 bases at V and 4 bases at J, with 14 bases between. The germline V gene encodes CDR1 SEHNR and CDR2 FQNEAQ (reference sequence). The CDR3 covers 14 residues. In nucleotides, the CDR3 is TGTGCCAGCAGCCCCGGGGGGGCAGCCTATGGCTACACCTTC. Its translation is CASSPGGAAYGYTF.

The chain carries TRBV28 and TRBJ1-1, with 9 bases matching TRBD1. The junction had 2 bases not matched to a gene; V was cut back by 2 bases and J by 7 bases. Per the germline V gene, CDR1 is MDHEN and CDR2 is SYDVKM. CDR3 length equals 13 residues. CDR3 sequence (DNA): TGTGCCAGCAGTTTAGGACAGGGGTTTGAAGCTTTCTTT. Translation: CASSLGQGFEAFF. Complete variable domain (other parts from reference TRBV28 and TRBJ1-1): DVKVTQSSRYLVKRTGEKVFLECVQDMDHENMFWYRQDPGLGLRLIYFSYDVKMKEKGDIPEGYSVSREKKERFSLILESASTNQTSMYLCASSLGQGFEAFFGQGTRLTVV.

The gene calls are TRBV5-1 and TRBJ2-7, with D hard to call. The CDR3 is made up of 11 amino acids. V shed 4 bases and J shed 4 bases, with 6 bases lying between them. CDR1 is SGHRS and CDR2 is YFSETQ in the germline V gene. The CDR3 nucleotides are TGCGCCAGCAGCGGCCAATACGAGCAGTACTTC. Translation: CASSGQYEQYF.

The J gene is TRBJ2-1, the V gene TRBV6-5; TRBD1 matches 7 bases. The CDR3 has 12 residues. CDR1 and CDR2 (germline): MNHEY, SVGAGI. The V and J ends lost 9 bases and 4 bases, in that order; junction bases with no gene match: 3. In DNA form, the CDR3 reads TGTGCCAGTGGGACAGCTTACAATGAGCAGTTCTTC. As protein: CASGTAYNEQFF.

CDR3: CASGPQLAGVQETQYF. The CDR3 region has the DNA TGTGCCAGCGGCCCACAACTAGCGGGAGTTCAAGAGACCCAGTACTTC. The chain employs TRBV28 and TRBJ2-5; 11 bases map to TRBD2. The J segment lost 2 bases and the V segment lost 8 bases, leaving 10 bases of the junction unmatched. Germline lookup yields CDR1 MDHEN and CDR2 SYDVKM. The CDR3 spans 16 residues.

The rearrangement links TRBV28 to TRBJ2-1, with 8 bases aligning to TRBD1. CDR1 is MDHEN and CDR2 is SYDVKM in the germline V gene. Trimming removed 7 bases from V and 4 bases from J; junction bases left unmatched: 9. The CDR3 covers 15 residues. CDR3 DNA sequence: TGTGCCAGCACTACAGGGGGTCCCCTTTACAATGAGCAGTTCTTC. It yields the protein CASTTGGPLYNEQFF.

The chain links TRBV10-3 to TRBJ2-5; D call uncertain. The V and J ends lost 3 bases and 5 bases respectively, with 7 bases between them. The CDR3 contains 12 residues. Germline CDR1 is ENHRY and CDR2 is SYGVKD. CDR3 sequence reads: CAISDYGETQYF. The CDR3 nucleotides read TGTGCCATCAGTGACTACGGGGAGACCCAGTACTTC.

The chain has TRBV5-4 and TRBJ2-3; perhaps TRBD1 as D (6 bases). Germline-derived CDR1 and CDR2 are SGHNT and YYREEE (reference sequence). This CDR3 has 14 residues. Trimming pared 4 bases from V and 2 bases from J, leaving 11 bases between. The CDR3 protein is CASSPGQNTDTQYF. The CDR3 nucleotides read TGTGCCAGCAGCCCAGGACAGAACACAGATACGCAGTATTTT.

The V gene is TRBV7-2, the J gene TRBJ1-1, with D possibly matching TRBD1 (6 bases). Trimming left V 5 bases short and J 2 bases short, with 12 bases between. The CDR3 loop spans 14 amino acids. Germline CDR1 and CDR2: SGHTA and FQGNSA. DNA of the CDR3: TGTGCCAGCAGCCAAGGACAGATAAACACTGAAGCTTTCTTT. This codes for CASSQGQINTEAFF.

The chain combines TRBV19 with TRBJ2-1, with D possibly TRBD1 on 6 matching bases. The germline CDR1 and CDR2 sequences are LNHDA and SQIVND (reference sequence). The CDR3 totals 16 residues. V shed 8 bases and J shed 4 bases, with 21 bases lying between them. The CDR3 bases are TGTGCCAGTCAATCACTCACAGGGCAGGGGTACAATGAGCAGTTCTTC. It specifies CASQSLTGQGYNEQFF. The variable domain in full, with the rest retrieved from reference TRBV19 and TRBJ2-1, is DGGITQSPKYLFRKEGQNVTLSCEQNLNHDAMYWYRQDPGQGLRLIYYSQIVNDFQKGDIAEGYSVSREKKESFPLTVTSAQKNPTAFYLCASQSLTGQGYNEQFFGPGTRLTVL.

This clone has just one count. The chain has TRBV5-1 and TRBJ2-4; 11 bases agree with TRBD1. Germline V lookup: CDR1 SGHRS, CDR2 YFSETQ. The CDR3 extends over 18 amino acids. V lost 4 bases to trimming and J lost 7 bases; unmatched junction nucleotides: 16. CDR3 DNA: TGCGCCAGCAGCCTGCAACCTCCCGGGACAGGGGGTTTGAACATTCAGTACTTC. Translated: CASSLQPPGTGGLNIQYF.

The V call is TRBV27, the J call TRBJ1-5; 7 nucleotides agree with TRBD1. Germline lookup yields CDR1 MNHEY and CDR2 SMNVEV (reference sequence). Losses at the gene ends were 8 bases for V and 0 bases for J; bases not matched to a gene: 4. The CDR3 spans 14 residues. DNA for the CDR3: TGTGCCAGCCGTAACAGGGGTAGCAATCAGCCCCAGCATTTT. Translation gives CASRNRGSNQPQHF.

This clone was found a few times. This chain connects TRBV25-1 to TRBJ2-1; 8 bases fit TRBD1. CDR1 is MGHDK and CDR2 is SYGVNS in the germline V gene. The CDR3 is made up of 14 amino acids. The V and J ends lost 6 bases and 7 bases, in that order; junction bases with no gene match: 8. CDR3 sequence: CASRITGGWNEQFF. In DNA form, the CDR3 reads TGTGCCAGCAGGATAACAGGGGGTTGGAATGAGCAGTTCTTC.

The chain recombines TRBV2 with TRBJ2-5; TRBD2 matches at 11 bases. Germline values: CDR1 SNHLY, CDR2 FYNNEI. J gave up 4 bases and V 4 bases, and 8 bases lay outside the gene matches. This CDR3 region has 16 residues. CDR3 nucleotide sequence: TGTGCCAGCAGTGGGGGGCTAGCGGGAGGTAGAGAGACCCAGTACTTC. Amino acid sequence: CASSGGLAGGRETQYF.

In this sample, this clone turned up once. The chain combines TRBV28 with TRBJ1-5, with D possibly TRBD1 on 6 matching bases. The CDR3 is 12 residues long. The germline V gene has CDR1 MDHEN and CDR2 SYDVKM. Trimming took off 10 bases at V and 6 bases at J, with 13 bases between the two ends. CDR3 sequence: CATMGAPQPQHF. The CDR3 nucleotides read TGTGCCACCATGGGGGCTCCTCAGCCCCAGCATTTT.